Listed here is a single T cell receptor beta chain. Its specificity is not known. A sample-barcoded 5' primer and a J-beta primer mix were used in a second PCR of about 7 to 12 cycles. Tags on each cDNA molecule came from a template-switch adaptor with 12 random nucleotides. TCRdb used MiXCR to reprocess the 5' RACE reads, holding one entry per CDR3 protein. This sample has over a million distinct CDR3 sequences, with 42% found just once. The record originates from a study of blood T cells in healthy people across ages. Germline values: CDR1 SEHNR, CDR2 FQNEAQ (reference sequence). The V and J ends lost 1 base and 8 bases respectively, with 8 bases between them. The CDR3 loop spans 12 amino acids. Broader study findings: Possibly confounding the expanded clonotype changes was the fact that donor CMV status was unknown. Aged donors had fewer naive CD4+ cells and lower diversity than long-lived donors.

This rearrangement joins TRBV7-9 to TRBJ1-2; D is undetermined. The sample taken for sequencing was blood. The clonotype was recovered from a woman younger than 35 in good health. The CDR3 spells CASSLGGQGYTF. The CDR3 bases are TGTGCCAGCAGCTTAGGCGGGCAAGGCTACACCTTC.